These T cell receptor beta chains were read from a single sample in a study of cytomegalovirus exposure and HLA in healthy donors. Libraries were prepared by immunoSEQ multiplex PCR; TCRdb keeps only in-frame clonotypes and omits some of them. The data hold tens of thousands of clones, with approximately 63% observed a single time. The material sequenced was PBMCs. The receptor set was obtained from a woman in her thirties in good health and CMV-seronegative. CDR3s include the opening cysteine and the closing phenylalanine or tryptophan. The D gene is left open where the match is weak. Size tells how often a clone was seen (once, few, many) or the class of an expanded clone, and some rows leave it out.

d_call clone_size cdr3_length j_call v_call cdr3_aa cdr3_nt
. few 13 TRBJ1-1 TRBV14 CASSQVQVTEAFF TGTGCCAGCAGCCAAGTACAGGTTACTGAAGCTTTCTTT
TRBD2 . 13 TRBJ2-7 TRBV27 CASSFGRAYEQYF TGTGCCAGCAGTTTCGGGAGGGCCTACGAGCAGTACTTC
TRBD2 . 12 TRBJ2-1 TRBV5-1 CASSETSGEQFF TGCGCCAGCAGCGAAACTAGCGGGGAGCAGTTCTTC
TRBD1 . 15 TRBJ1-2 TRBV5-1 CASSLGQGKGYGYTF TGCGCCAGCAGCCTAGGACAGGGGAAAGGGTATGGCTACACCTTC
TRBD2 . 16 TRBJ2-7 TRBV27 CATGRLRTSGKDEQYF TGTGCCACCGGTAGACTTAGAACTAGCGGGAAGGACGAGCAGTACTTC
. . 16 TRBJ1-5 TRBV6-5 CASSYGGSYSNQPQHF TGTGCCAGCAGTTACGGGGGGTCGTATAGCAATCAGCCCCAGCATTTT
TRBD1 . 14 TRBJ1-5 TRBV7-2 CASSSDRAGQPQHF TGTGCCAGCAGCTCCGACAGGGCGGGGCAGCCCCAGCATTTT
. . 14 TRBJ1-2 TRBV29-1 CSVDKAGWVVGYTF TGCAGCGTTGATAAGGCAGGGTGGGTCGTTGGCTACACCTTC
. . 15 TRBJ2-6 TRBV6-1 CASRGEGAGANVLTF TGTGCCAGCAGGGGCGAGGGGGCTGGGGCCAACGTCCTGACTTTC
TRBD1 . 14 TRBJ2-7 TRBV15 CATSRVGQSGEQYF TGTGCCACCAGCAGAGTGGGACAGTCCGGCGAGCAGTACTTC